The T cell receptor beta chain described here comes from a study of blood T cell repertoires in COVID-19. Overall study: T cells, B-cell-depleted T cells, or PBMCs supplied cDNA or gDNA.

Data came from immunoSEQ multiplex PCR; TCRdb stores just in-frame clones and leaves some out. The data contain about 400,000 clones, just under 90% of them singletons. This clone is a singleton in its sample. V was shortened by 1 base and J by 3 bases, with 8 bases between the two germline ends. CDR3 size: 14 residues. The V gene's germline CDR1 is SGHDT and CDR2 YYEEEE. Participants spanned ages about 18 to 100 years and resided in 20 to 30 US areas. Recovery meant two consecutive negative NP/OP PCR tests, professional clearance, or resolved symptoms. The origin of this receptor is a woman in her 30s who had recovered from COVID-19. Sequencing input: PBMCs or T cells enriched from blood (not recorded which). The rearrangement uses TRBV5-6 and TRBJ1-5, with D possibly TRBD1 on 6 matching bases. This CDR3 reads CASSLRDINQPQHF. In DNA form, the CDR3 reads TGTGCCAGCAGCTTGAGGGACATCAATCAGCCCCAGCATTTT. The variable domain in full, completed from reference TRBV5-6 and TRBJ1-5, reads DAGVTQSPTHLIKTRGQQVTLRCSPKSGHDTVSWYQQALGQGPQFIFQYYEEEERQRGNFPDRFSGHQFPNYSSELNVNALLLGDSALYLCASSLRDINQPQHFGDGTRLSIL.